Detailed here is one TCR beta chain. The data were produced by immunoSEQ multiplex PCR, yet TCRdb's version contains in-frame clones alone and is incomplete. In the table there are approximately 97,000 clones, 90% of which are singletons. This sample stems from a study of blood T cell repertoires in COVID-19. Whole-study context: From T cells, B-cell-depleted T cells, or PBMCs came the material, which was cDNA or gDNA.

Trimming took off 2 bases at V and 6 bases at J, with 16 bases between the two ends. Germline V CDR1 and CDR2: LGHDT, YNNKEL (reference sequence). CDR3 size: 16 residues. The specimen was peripheral blood. The sequence derives from a man aged 55 to 70 with acute or convalescent COVID-19. V usage is TRBV3-1 (or the pseudogene TRBV3-2) and J usage is TRBJ2-2; D is perhaps TRBD2 (7 bases). CDR3 amino acids: CASSQIGAGGPGELFF. The CDR3 nucleotides are TGTGCCAGCAGCCAAATAGGGGCCGGGGGGCCCGGGGAGCTGTTTTTT.